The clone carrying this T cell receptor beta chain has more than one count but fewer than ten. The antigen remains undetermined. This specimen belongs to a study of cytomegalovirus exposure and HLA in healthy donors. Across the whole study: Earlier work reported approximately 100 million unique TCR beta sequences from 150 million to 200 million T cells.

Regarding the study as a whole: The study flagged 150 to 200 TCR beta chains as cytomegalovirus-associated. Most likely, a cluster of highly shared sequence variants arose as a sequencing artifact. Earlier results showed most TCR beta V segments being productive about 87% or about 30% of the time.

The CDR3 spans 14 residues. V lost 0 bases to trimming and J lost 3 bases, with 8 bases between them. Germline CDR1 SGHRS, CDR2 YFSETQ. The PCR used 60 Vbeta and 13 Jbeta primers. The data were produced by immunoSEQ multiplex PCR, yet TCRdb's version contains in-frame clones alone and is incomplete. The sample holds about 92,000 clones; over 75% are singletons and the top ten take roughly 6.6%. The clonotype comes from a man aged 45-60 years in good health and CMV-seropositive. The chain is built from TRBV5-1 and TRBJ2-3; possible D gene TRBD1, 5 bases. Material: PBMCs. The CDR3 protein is CASSLDRLTDTQYF. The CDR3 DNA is TGCGCCAGCAGCTTGGACAGGTTGACAGATACGCAGTATTTT. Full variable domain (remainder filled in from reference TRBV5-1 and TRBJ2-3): KAGVTQTPRYLIKTRGQQVTLSCSPISGHRSVSWYQQTPGQGLQFLFEYFSETQRNKGNFPGRFSGRQFSNSRSEMNVSTLELGDSALYLCASSLDRLTDTQYFGPGTRLTVL.